The source of this T cell receptor beta chain is a study of blood T cell repertoires in COVID-19. Overall study: Sites in the United States, Italy and Spain provided acute and convalescent COVID-19 samples.

Study processing details: Nucleated cell counts were estimated from reference gene primer amplification. Measured with immunoSEQ multiplex PCR; TCRdb has only the in-frame clones, and not every one. V and J calls and clone size are as listed in that table; D and trimming were resolved from the DNA. The data show 130,000 to 150,000 clones, about 86% seen once. The source is a woman in her forties or fifties with active or convalescent COVID-19. The specimen was peripheral blood.

CDR3 region: CASSPTGLSGNTIYF. The CDR3, as DNA: TGTGCCAGCAGTCCGACAGGCCTCTCTGGAAACACCATATATTTT. V is TRBV6-6 and J is TRBJ1-3, with D maybe TRBD1 (6 bases). CDR1 is MNHNY, CDR2 SVGAGI, per germline (reference sequence). The V end was cut by 5 bases, the J end by 0 bases, with 11 bases between. This CDR3 spans 15 amino acids.